This T cell receptor (beta chain) originates from a study of graft-versus-host responses after intestinal transplantation. The overall study: Those transplanted obtained multivisceral, liver-intestinal, or isolated intestinal grafts.

The V gene's germline CDR1 is MNHEY and CDR2 SVGAGI. V gave up 3 bases and J gave up 5 bases, with 16 bases separating them. The length of the CDR3 is 15 residues. Irradiated stimulators labeled with violet dye, about 200,000 in number, were plated with about 200,000 CFSE-labeled responders. Assay: immunoSEQ multiplex PCR; the TCRdb copy retains only in-frame clones and omits some. The sample has around 21,000 clones, roughly 33% seen once. The source was alloreactive CD8+ T cells from a mixed lymphocyte reaction culture, collected before intestinal transplant. Subset reported: CFSE-low proliferating T cells sorted from roughly six-day pre-transplant mixed lymphocyte reaction (GvH or HvG direction). This TCR was recovered from a human patient who received an intestinal transplant. V is TRBV6-5 and J is TRBJ1-2; D uncertain. CDR3 sequence reads: CASSYSPRRLYGYTF. The CDR3, as DNA: TGTGCCAGCAGTTATTCACCGAGAAGACTGTATGGCTACACCTTC.